These 28 T cell receptor beta chains came from one sample sequenced in a study of PD-L1 blockade in urothelial cancer. Time point: pretreatment peripheral blood. Only in-frame clones appear in the TCRdb table, and some are missing; sequencing was by immunoSEQ multiplex PCR. The table lists about 33,000 clones, approximately 87% of them singletons. The material sequenced was PBMCs, taken around atezolizumab (anti-PD-L1) treatment. Receptors were obtained from a man aged 60 to 69 with urothelial cancer.

The chain uses TRBV10-1 and TRBJ2-2; 7 nucleotides match TRBD1. The CDR3 runs to 15 residues. Germline V CDR1 and CDR2: WNHNN, SYGVQD (reference sequence). V lost 1 base to trimming and J lost 1 base; unmatched junction nucleotides: 0. The CDR3 DNA follows: TGCGCCAGCAGTGAGTGGACAGGGAACACCGGGGAGCTGTTTTTT. Its translation is CASSEWTGNTGELFF.

This clone was picked up a small number of times. The chain recombines TRBV5-6 with TRBJ1-3; no clear D. The V gene lost 4 bases and the J gene lost 4 bases, with 6 bases spanning the gap. The CDR3 covers 12 residues. CDR1 SGHDT and CDR2 YYEEEE come from the germline V gene. The CDR3 sequence: CASSRWGNTIYF. CDR3 DNA: TGTGCCAGCAGCCGGTGGGGAAACACCATATATTTT.

The gene calls are TRBV18 and TRBJ2-5, with D possibly matching TRBD2 (6 bases). Germline CDR1 KGHSH, CDR2 LQKENI. V was trimmed by 4 bases and J by 1 base, leaving 7 bases between them. The CDR3 length is 13 residues. CDR3 residues: CASSQGLQETQYF. CDR3 sequence (DNA): TGTGCCAGCTCACAGGGACTCCAAGAGACCCAGTACTTC.

The V call is TRBV29-1, the J call TRBJ2-4, with no clear D. The CDR3 is 13 residues long. V was shortened by 3 bases and J by 2 bases, with 8 bases between the two germline ends. Germline V CDR1 and CDR2: SQVTM, ANQGSEA. CDR3 in amino acids: CSVETGSKNIQYF. CDR3 nucleotide sequence: TGCAGCGTTGAGACCGGGTCCAAAAACATTCAGTACTTC.

This rearrangement joins TRBV14 to TRBJ2-5; 10 bases fit TRBD2. The V gene's germline CDR1 is SGHDN and CDR2 FVKESK. The junction had 4 bases not matched to a gene; V was cut back by 4 bases and J by 5 bases. CDR3 length: 14 residues. The CDR3 loop is CASSRLAGGETQYF. CDR3 DNA sequence: TGTGCCAGCAGCCGACTAGCGGGCGGGGAGACCCAGTACTTC.

This chain links TRBV4-1 with TRBJ1-4; D may be TRBD1 (5 bases). Trimming took 0 bases from V and 13 from J, leaving 12 bases between them. CDR1 and CDR2 (germline): MGHRA, YSYEKL. There are 13 residues in the CDR3. DNA for the CDR3: TGCGCCAGCAGCCAAGATATGTACCAGGGACTGTTTTTT. Amino acids: CASSQDMYQGLFF.

With regard to this clone: Relative to the germline gene, one junction end is altered; a read error may explain this. The chain carries TRBV7-7 and TRBJ2-2; D is unresolved. The CDR3 has 13 residues. Germline V gene sequence: CDR1 SSHAT, CDR2 FNYEAQ (reference sequence). Written as DNA, the CDR3 is TGTGCTAGCAGCTTAGGTGTTAACGGGGAGCTGTTTTTT. It encodes CASSLGVNGELFF.

J is TRBJ1-4 and V is TRBV25-1, with D possibly TRBD1 on 6 matching bases. The CDR3 sequence is 14 residues long. Germline CDR1 is MGHDK and CDR2 is SYGVNS. V lost 5 bases to trimming and J lost 5 bases, with 12 bases between them. In DNA form, the CDR3 reads TGTGCCAGCAGTACCATCAGGGGAAATGAAAAACTGTTTTTT. This gives the protein CASSTIRGNEKLFF.

The V gene is TRBV28, the J gene TRBJ2-6, with D possibly matching TRBD1 (7 bases). CDR3 length: 17 residues. Germline V lookup: CDR1 MDHEN, CDR2 SYDVKM. The germline V and J ends were trimmed by 2 bases and 0 bases, with 11 bases remaining between them. The CDR3 coding sequence is TGTGCCAGCAGTTTACAGGGGGGCTTCTCTGGGGCCAACGTCCTGACTTTC. Protein sequence: CASSLQGGFSGANVLTF.

This rearrangement joins TRBV5-1 to TRBJ2-3; 13 bases align to TRBD2. V was pared by 0 bases and J by 6 bases, with 10 bases of the junction left unmatched. The germline CDR1 and CDR2 sequences are SGHRS and YFSETQ. This CDR3 is 18 amino acids long. The CDR3: CASSLAGTSGILSDTQYF. DNA of the CDR3: TGCGCCAGCAGCTTGGCCGGGACTAGCGGGATTTTATCGGATACGCAGTATTTT.

The V and J genes are TRBV5-1 and TRBJ1-1; TRBD1 matches 7 bases. CDR3 length: 13 amino acids. Unmatched junction bases numbered 4, after V lost 7 bases and J lost 1 base. The germline CDR1 and CDR2 sequences are SGHRS and YFSETQ. The CDR3 reads CASGRQGNTEAFF. For the CDR3, the DNA is TGCGCCAGCGGGCGACAGGGGAACACTGAAGCTTTCTTT.

This chain links TRBV30 with TRBJ2-2; weak D call: TRBD2 (6 bases). V gave up 5 bases and J gave up 5 bases, with 18 bases separating them. The CDR3 is 15 residues long. CDR1 and CDR2 from the germline V gene are GTSNPN and SVGIG (reference sequence). DNA of the CDR3: TGTGCCTGGTCACCCCCCGGGAGAGGAACCGGGGAGCTGTTTTTT. Translation gives CAWSPPGRGTGELFF.

The rearrangement links TRBV4-3 to TRBJ1-2; no clear D. CDR1 is LGHNA, CDR2 YSLEER, per germline. V lost 0 bases to trimming and J lost 4 bases, with 15 bases between them. This CDR3 spans 16 amino acids. In nucleotides, the CDR3 is TGCGCCAGCAGCCAAGATACGGGCCCTAGCTCCTATGGCTACACCTTC. It codes for CASSQDTGPSSYGYTF.

The gene calls are TRBV11-2 and TRBJ2-7; D is possibly TRBD2 (6 bases). Looked up from germline, CDR1 is SGHAT and CDR2 is FQNNGV. This CDR3 spans 16 amino acids. The ends were cut back, 1 base at V and 4 bases at J, with 17 bases in the middle. The CDR3 spells CASSLGGGRGRYEQYF. The CDR3 nucleotides are TGTGCCAGCAGCTTAGGGGGTGGGAGAGGGAGGTACGAGCAGTACTTC.

This clone was found once. The chain couples TRBV19 to TRBJ1-2; 9 positions agree with TRBD1. Germline V gene data show CDR1 as LNHDA and CDR2 as SQIVND (reference sequence). There are 12 residues in the CDR3. V shed 7 bases and J 5 bases; nucleotides not matched to a gene: 2. The DNA for the CDR3 is TGTGCCAGTACCGGGACAGGGTATGGCTACACCTTC. Protein sequence: CASTGTGYGYTF.

The chain employs TRBV9 and TRBJ2-3; D is uncertain. Trimming took off 1 base at V and 4 bases at J, with 13 bases between the two ends. Germline CDR1 and CDR2: SGDLS and YYNGEE. The CDR3 has 15 amino acids. The CDR3 DNA sequence: TGTGCCAGCAGCGTAATAACCCCACGGTCAGATACGCAGTATTTT. This encodes CASSVITPRSDTQYF.

This chain joins TRBV2 and TRBJ1-2; 7 nucleotides match TRBD1. There are 14 residues in the CDR3. Germline CDR1 and CDR2: SNHLY and FYNNEI. V lost 2 bases, J lost 4 bases, and 4 bases stayed unmatched. In DNA, the CDR3 is TGTGCCAGCAGTGAAAAACAGGGGCTCTATGGCTACACCTTC. This codes for CASSEKQGLYGYTF.

The J gene is TRBJ2-5, the V gene TRBV5-4; 10 nucleotides line up with TRBD1. Germline V gene data show CDR1 as SGHNT and CDR2 as YYREEE (reference sequence). The CDR3 loop spans 15 amino acids. J lost 6 bases, V lost 2 bases, and 7 bases had no gene match. The chain's CDR3 is CASSLQGQGLKTQYF. CDR3 sequence (DNA): TGTGCCAGCAGCTTACAGGGACAGGGGTTAAAGACCCAGTACTTC.

The chain recombines TRBV5-6 with TRBJ2-5; maybe TRBD2 (5 bases). Trimming removed 4 bases at V and 5 bases at J, with 12 bases between. Germline V gene sequence: CDR1 SGHDT, CDR2 YYEEEE. CDR3 length: 13 amino acids. CDR3 DNA sequence: TGTGCCAGCAGCCCCCGGGGAGCTGAGACCCAGTACTTC. Its protein is CASSPRGAETQYF.

V is TRBV6-5 and J is TRBJ2-7, with D perhaps matching TRBD2 (5 bases). V was cut by 7 bases and J by 2 bases, with 12 bases left in between. CDR3 length equals 13 residues. Germline lookup yields CDR1 MNHEY and CDR2 SVGAGI. CDR3 sequence: CASISEGTYEQYF. CDR3 DNA sequence: TGTGCCAGCATTAGCGAAGGTACCTACGAGCAGTACTTC.

CDR3 DNA sequence: TGCGCCAGCAGCCCGAACGTGGGGGGCTCTGGAAACACCATATATTTT. The encoded protein is CASSPNVGGSGNTIYF. The chain combines TRBV5-1 with TRBJ1-3; tentatively, D is TRBD1 (5 bases). Germline V gene lookup returns CDR1 SGHRS and CDR2 YFSETQ. The CDR3 is 16 amino acids. V was clipped by 4 bases and J by 0 bases, with 14 bases between them.

The rearrangement links TRBV6-4 to TRBJ1-5, with D possibly TRBD1 on 6 matching bases. Per the germline V gene, CDR1 is MRHNA and CDR2 is SNTAGT. Trimming took 4 bases from V and 9 from J, leaving 13 bases between them. The CDR3 runs to 13 residues. The CDR3 here is CASSVTGSSPQHF. The CDR3, as DNA: TGTGCCAGCAGTGTGACAGGATCATCGCCCCAGCATTTT.

The V call is TRBV2, the J call TRBJ1-5; D unresolved. CDR1 is SNHLY and CDR2 is FYNNEI in the germline V gene. Trimming left V 2 bases short and J 3 bases short, with 8 bases between. The CDR3 totals 14 residues. CDR3 protein: CASSEWSYNQPQHF. The CDR3 coding sequence is TGTGCCAGCAGTGAATGGTCCTACAATCAGCCCCAGCATTTT.

The chain couples TRBV2 to TRBJ2-7; 8 bases fit TRBD2. The CDR3 has 15 residues. Trimming at V came to 6 bases and at J to 2 bases, leaving 9 bases not matched to a gene. Germline CDR1 SNHLY, CDR2 FYNNEI. CDR3 in amino acids: CASRARLARTYEQYF. The CDR3 DNA reads as TGTGCCAGCAGAGCTCGACTAGCGCGAACCTACGAGCAGTACTTC.

The chain has TRBV15 and TRBJ2-1; 7 bases map to TRBD2. CDR1 and CDR2 (germline): LNHNV, YYDKDF (reference sequence). Losses at the gene ends were 3 bases for V and 10 bases for J; bases not matched to a gene: 0. The CDR3 is 11 residues long. The DNA for the CDR3 is TGTGCCACCAGCAGGGGAGGGGAGCAGTTCTTC. Protein: CATSRGGEQFF.

The rearrangement uses TRBV6-1 and TRBJ2-1; D not certain. Looked up from germline, CDR1 is MNHNS and CDR2 is SASEGT. V was trimmed by 1 base and J by 5 bases, leaving 15 bases between them. The CDR3 is 16 residues long. The CDR3 DNA reads TGTGCCAGCAGTGAAGGAGTTGGCAGAGGCAACAATGAGCAGTTCTTC. Its translation is CASSEGVGRGNNEQFF.

J is TRBJ2-2 and V is TRBV19, with unresolved D. Germline CDR1 LNHDA, CDR2 SQIVND (reference sequence). The ends were cut back, 3 bases at V and 7 bases at J, with 6 bases in the middle. The length of the CDR3 is 12 residues. The CDR3, as DNA: TGTGCCAGTAGTATCAGTTTCGGGGAGCTGTTTTTT. Amino acids: CASSISFGELFF.

The rearrangement links TRBV5-4 to TRBJ2-2, with 13 nucleotides matching TRBD2. The CDR3 has 18 residues. Germline CDR1 SGHNT, CDR2 YYREEE (reference sequence). With 3 bases clipped from V and 6 bases from J, the junction kept 11 bases outside the gene matches. The CDR3 sequence: CASSSGTSGTRGSGELFF. CDR3 DNA sequence: TGTGCCAGCAGCTCCGGGACTAGCGGGACTAGGGGTTCCGGGGAGCTGTTTTTT.